This T cell receptor beta chain was found in a study of shared clonotypes between healthy human individuals. Study context: Per donor, CD8 memory used one plate, CD8 naive used two, CD4 memory used three and CD4 naive used three. Study conclusions and caveats: Clonotypes shared by all four sorted-subset donors had higher generation probabilities than non-shared clonotypes.

Looked up from germline, CDR1 is LNHNV and CDR2 is YYDKDF (reference sequence). Trimming at V came to 1 base and at J to 7 bases, leaving 7 bases not matched to a gene. CDR3 size: 16 residues. A few counts support this clone. Its target is unknown. Both subsets, CD45RA+ naive and CD45RA-negative memory, were split from the CD4+ cells. TCRdb's copy holds only in-frame clones and misses some; the assay was immunoSEQ multiplex PCR. The top ten hold about 1.5% of the sample, which has approximately 940,000 clones, roughly 72% seen once. Sequencing was done on a sample of memory CD4+ T cells sorted from blood. Subset defined: CD45RA-negative fraction. This chain links TRBV15 with TRBJ1-6; TRBD1 aligns across 7 bases. The origin of this receptor is a man between 18 and 29 years old in good health. The CDR3 nucleotides read TGTGCCACCAGCAGAGGGGGGGACAGCTCCAATTCACCCCTCCACTTT. Translation gives CATSRGGDSSNSPLHF.